These 32 T cell receptor beta chains share one sample of origin, sequenced in a study of response to subunit inactivated influenza vaccine. TCRdb ran MiXCR on the RT-PCR reads and lists one entry per CDR3 protein. The sample consists of about 500,000 distinct CDR3 sequences, 15% to 20% of them appearing once. This specimen was CD4+ T cells sorted from PBMCs, taken around 25 months after vaccination. The receptors were sampled from a man aged 50 to 75 who received an inactivated influenza vaccine.

This clonotype showed up many times. The V gene is TRBV6-2 or TRBV6-3, the J gene TRBJ2-2; the D call may be TRBD1 or TRBD2 (5 bases each). Trimming took off 0 bases at V and 0 bases at J, with 11 bases between the two ends. The CDR3 totals 17 residues. Germline V gene lookup returns CDR1 MNHEY and CDR2 SVGEGT. CDR3 in amino acids: CASSYSAGRANTGELFF. The CDR3 DNA follows: TGTGCCAGCAGTTACTCCGCGGGCAGGGCGAACACCGGGGAGCTGTTTTTT.

This chain joins TRBV11-3 and TRBJ2-5; 9 nucleotides match TRBD2. V shed 5 bases, J shed 2 bases, and the junction held 6 bases outside the gene matches. Germline-derived CDR1 and CDR2 are SGHNT and YENEEA. The CDR3 consists of 15 residues. The DNA for the CDR3 is TGTGCCAGCAGCGCCCGGACTAGCGTACAAGAGACCCAGTACTTC. Translated, it gives CASSARTSVQETQYF.

This sequence joins TRBV4-2 and TRBJ2-4, with 7 bases aligning to TRBD1. The CDR3 covers 12 residues. Germline loops: CDR1 LGHNA, CDR2 YNFKEQ. With V trimmed by 5 bases and J by 7 bases, 2 bases remained unmatched. The DNA of the CDR3 is TGTGCCAGCAGCTTGGGACAGAACATTCAGTACTTC. It encodes CASSLGQNIQYF.

This clonotype was recorded a few times. V and J are TRBV11-2 and TRBJ2-7; either TRBD1 or TRBD2 may fit D (6 bases each). This CDR3 comprises 15 residues. Germline V gene data show CDR1 as SGHAT and CDR2 as FQNNGV. Trimming removed 5 bases at V and 2 bases at J, with 16 bases between. Written as DNA, the CDR3 is TGTGCCAGCAGCCGCCCGGAGGAGGGGGCCTACGAGCAGTACTTC. Protein product: CASSRPEEGAYEQYF.

The J gene is TRBJ2-1, the V gene TRBV27, with D tentatively TRBD2 (5 bases). V gave up 4 bases and J gave up 9 bases, with 16 bases separating them. The CDR3 has 14 amino acids. The germline gives CDR1 MNHEY, CDR2 SMNVEV (reference sequence). CDR3 bases: TGTGCCAGCAGTTCGGGGTCTCCGGTAGGTGAGCAGTTCTTC. Protein sequence: CASSSGSPVGEQFF.

This chain joins TRBV7-8 and TRBJ2-3; D remains unclear. Germline-derived CDR1 and CDR2 are SGHVS and FQNEAQ. The germline V and J ends were trimmed by 4 bases and 5 bases, with 13 bases remaining between them. The length of the CDR3 is 14 residues. CDR3 residues: CASSSMSVGDTQYF. The DNA of the CDR3 is TGTGCCAGCAGCTCAATGTCTGTGGGAGATACGCAGTATTTT. Full variable domain (missing parts from reference TRBV7-8 and TRBJ2-3): GAGVSQSPRYKVAKRGQDVALRCDPISGHVSLFWYQQALGQGPEFLTYFQNEAQLDKSGLPSDRFFAERPEGSVSTLKIQRTQQEDSAVYLCASSSMSVGDTQYFGPGTRLTVL.

A note on this clonotype: This sequence may be a read error, since a much larger clone differs from it by one base. The chain carries TRBV20-1 and TRBJ2-7; tentative D call: TRBD1 (5 bases). The germline gives CDR1 DFQATT, CDR2 SNEGSKA (reference sequence). Trimming left V 5 bases short and J 3 bases short, with 17 bases between. The CDR3 loop spans 14 amino acids. The CDR3 region has the DNA TGCAGTGCTCCAAGACAGCCCTTAGACTACGAGCAGTACTTC. Residues: CSAPRQPLDYEQYF.

The chain couples TRBV5-5 to TRBJ1-1, with D tentatively TRBD1 (5 bases). The CDR3 loop spans 14 amino acids. Germline V gene data show CDR1 as SGHKS and CDR2 as YYEKEE (reference sequence). The V end lost 1 base, the J end lost 5 bases, and 12 bases lay between the germline ends. The CDR3 is CASSLRGAGTEAFF. CDR3 coding DNA: TGTGCCAGCAGCTTGAGGGGCGCAGGGACTGAAGCTTTCTTT.

The gene calls are TRBV6-5 and TRBJ2-1; 7 nucleotides match TRBD1. Germline V CDR1 and CDR2: MNHEY, SVGAGI. The CDR3 spans 15 residues. V dropped 2 bases and J dropped 7; count of bases not matched to a gene: 8. CDR3 sequence reads: CASSYKGGFQNEQFF. The CDR3 DNA is TGTGCCAGCAGTTACAAAGGGGGCTTTCAAAATGAGCAGTTCTTC.

This clonotype was picked up a small number of times. The CDR3 protein is CASSQDWRNTGELFF. The CDR3 DNA sequence: TGTGCCAGCAGCCAAGATTGGAGGAACACCGGGGAGCTGTTTTTT. V gene TRBV14 combines with J gene TRBJ2-2; D ambiguous. CDR1 and CDR2 from the germline V gene are SGHDN and FVKESK. Trimming removed 0 bases from V and 1 base from J, with 6 bases in between. CDR3 size: 15 residues.

This clonotype occurred many times. The gene calls are TRBV9 and TRBJ2-7; unclear D gene. This CDR3 comprises 13 residues. V lost 0 bases and J lost 5, with 9 bases in between. Germline CDR1 SGDLS, CDR2 YYNGEE. The DNA of the CDR3 is TGTGCCAGCAGCGTAGGACCGGCCCACGAGCAGTACTTC. Translation gives CASSVGPAHEQYF.

This rearrangement joins TRBV20-1 to TRBJ2-5; 15 positions agree with TRBD2. The CDR3 runs 18 residues. Germline trimming cut 0 bases from V and 0 bases from J; bases unmatched to any gene: 5. The germline CDR1 and CDR2 sequences are DFQATT and SNEGSKA (reference sequence). The CDR3 nucleotides are TGCAGTGCTAGAGATCGGACTAGCGGGGGGGGATACCAAGAGACCCAGTACTTC. Residues: CSARDRTSGGGYQETQYF.

This clonotype occurred many times. The chain joins TRBV5-1 to TRBJ1-6; 12 bases fit TRBD1. After removal of 5 bases from V and 7 bases from J, the junction contained 4 bases not matched to a gene. CDR1 SGHRS and CDR2 YFSETQ come from the germline V gene. CDR3 size: 15 residues. CDR3 region: CASSSGQGANSPLHF. The DNA of the CDR3 is TGCGCCAGCAGTTCGGGACAGGGGGCAAATTCACCCCTCCACTTT.

The chain recombines TRBV6-2 or TRBV6-3 with TRBJ1-5; TRBD1 aligns across 10 bases. This CDR3 region has 16 residues. The germline V gene encodes CDR1 MNHEY and CDR2 SVGEGT. Trimming at V came to 2 bases and at J to 3 bases, leaving 4 bases not matched to a gene. CDR3 amino acids: CASSYPGTGVNQPQHF. The CDR3 region has the DNA TGTGCCAGCAGTTACCCAGGGACAGGGGTCAATCAGCCCCAGCATTTT.

This clonotype has at least ten counts. The chain has TRBV7-9 and TRBJ2-5, with TRBD1 as a possible D gene (5 bases). This CDR3 has 14 amino acids. Germline assignment: CDR1 SEHNR and CDR2 FQNEAQ (reference sequence). Trimming stripped 5 bases from V and 1 base from J, with 11 bases between. CDR3 nucleotides: TGTGCCAGCAGCAAAGGGGAATCCCAAGAGACCCAGTACTTC. Translated, it gives CASSKGESQETQYF.

The rearrangement uses TRBV6-5 and TRBJ1-4; D not resolved. Trimming stripped 0 bases from V and 7 bases from J, with 12 bases between. CDR3 length equals 15 residues. Germline values: CDR1 MNHEY, CDR2 SVGAGI. The CDR3 reads CASSYSRGWGEKLFF. CDR3 nucleotide sequence: TGTGCCAGCAGTTACTCGAGAGGGTGGGGTGAAAAACTGTTTTTT.

This clonotype appeared a few times. V is TRBV5-1 and J is TRBJ2-7, with D perhaps matching TRBD1 or TRBD2 (5 bases each). The CDR3 sequence is 19 residues long. The V gene lost 1 base and the J gene lost 1 base, with 24 bases spanning the gap. Germline V CDR1 and CDR2: SGHRS, YFSETQ. The CDR3 sequence is CASSLLPAFRDQPSYEQYF. The CDR3 region has the DNA TGCGCCAGCAGCTTGCTACCCGCGTTCCGGGACCAGCCGTCCTACGAGCAGTACTTC.

The CDR3 spells CASSKNRVDEQYF. Written as DNA, the CDR3 is TGTGCCAGCAGCAAGAACAGGGTGGATGAGCAGTACTTC. The chain uses TRBV6-2 or TRBV6-3 and TRBJ2-7, with D maybe TRBD1 (6 bases). CDR3 length: 13 amino acids. Germline V gene lookup returns CDR1 MNHEY and CDR2 SVGEGT. The germline V and J ends were trimmed by 6 bases and 7 bases, with 16 bases remaining between them.

This clonotype was seen a few times. The chain couples TRBV19 to TRBJ2-2, with D uncertain. Trimming took off 5 bases at V and 0 bases at J, with 4 bases between the two ends. The CDR3 loop spans 13 amino acids. Germline V CDR1 and CDR2: LNHDA, SQIVND (reference sequence). The CDR3: CASSWTNTGELFF. CDR3 nucleotide sequence: TGTGCCAGTAGTTGGACGAACACCGGGGAGCTGTTTTTT.

The chain links TRBV3-1 to TRBJ1-2, with 9 bases identical to TRBD1. Germline lookup yields CDR1 LGHDT and CDR2 YNNKEL (reference sequence). Trimming at V came to 6 bases and at J to 7 bases, leaving 9 bases not matched to a gene. This CDR3 is built from 14 residues. CDR3 nucleotides: TGTGCCAGCAGTTCCGGGACAGGGTCCCTTGGCTACACCTTC. It translates to CASSSGTGSLGYTF. Supplemented by reference TRBV3-1 and TRBJ1-2, the full variable domain reads DTAVSQTPKYLVTQMGNDKSIKCEQNLGHDTMYWYKQDSKKFLKIMFSYNNKELIINETVPNRFSPKSPDKAHLNLHINSLELGDSAVYFCASSSGTGSLGYTFGSGTRLTVV.

This clonotype was observed a handful of times. The CDR3 sequence is CASSLTSGQSYEQYF. CDR3 bases: TGCGCCAGCAGCTTAACTAGTGGTCAAAGCTACGAGCAGTACTTC. This rearrangement joins TRBV5-1 to TRBJ2-7; tentatively, D is TRBD2 (5 bases). Looked up from germline, CDR1 is SGHRS and CDR2 is YFSETQ. The V gene lost 2 bases and the J gene lost 3 bases, with 15 bases spanning the gap. The CDR3 extends over 15 amino acids.

This clonotype was observed a few times. The rearrangement joins TRBV6-2 or TRBV6-3 to TRBJ2-1; 15 nucleotides align to TRBD2. V lost 6 bases and J lost 4; bases outside the gene matches: 19. This CDR3 contains 21 residues. CDR1 is MNHEY, CDR2 SVGEGT, per germline. In nucleotides, the CDR3 is TGTGCCAGCAGGGGACTAGCGGGGGGCCAGCGAAGTAATTCCATATACAATGAGCAGTTCTTC. It encodes CASRGLAGGQRSNSIYNEQFF.

This chain uses TRBV7-2 with TRBJ1-5; possibly TRBD1 for D (5 bases). V was clipped by 0 bases and J by 0 bases, with 12 bases between them. Germline V gene lookup returns CDR1 SGHTA and CDR2 FQGNSA. This CDR3 is 17 amino acids long. Here the CDR3 reads CASSLAADSYSNQPQHF. The CDR3 DNA sequence: TGTGCCAGCAGCTTAGCGGCCGACAGCTATAGCAATCAGCCCCAGCATTTT.

This clonotype was detected a few times. The gene calls are TRBV28 and TRBJ1-4; tentatively, D is TRBD1 (5 bases). Trimming stripped 2 bases from V and 1 base from J, with 5 bases between. Germline CDR1 and CDR2: MDHEN and SYDVKM. The CDR3 length is 14 residues. Written as DNA, the CDR3 is TGTGCCAGCAGTTTAAGGGGAACTAATGAAAAACTGTTTTTT. Translated: CASSLRGTNEKLFF.

The rearrangement joins TRBV25-1 to TRBJ1-2; 7 bases match TRBD1. The germline V gene has CDR1 MGHDK and CDR2 SYGVNS. CDR3 length: 13 residues. Losses at the gene ends were 7 bases for V and 3 bases for J; bases not matched to a gene: 5. CDR3 residues: CASTGQPYYGYTF. DNA for the CDR3: TGTGCCAGCACGGGACAGCCTTACTATGGCTACACCTTC.

This clonotype was picked up a small number of times. This chain uses TRBV29-1 with TRBJ2-7, with 13 bases aligning to TRBD2. Germline V lookup: CDR1 SQVTM, CDR2 ANQGSEA. The CDR3 loop spans 13 amino acids. J gave up 5 bases and V 4 bases, and 2 bases lay outside the gene matches. CDR3 sequence: CSVVGLAGDEQYF. In DNA, the CDR3 is TGCAGCGTTGTAGGACTAGCGGGAGACGAGCAGTACTTC.

The CDR3 is CSARDRRTGTDTQYF. DNA of the CDR3: TGCAGTGCTAGAGATCGGAGGACAGGGACAGATACGCAGTATTTT. The genes are TRBV20-1 and TRBJ2-3; 8 bases align to TRBD1. The J segment lost 3 bases and the V segment lost 0 bases, leaving 5 bases of the junction unmatched. Germline V lookup: CDR1 DFQATT, CDR2 SNEGSKA (reference sequence). The CDR3 runs 15 residues.

This clonotype was picked up a small number of times. The chain couples TRBV6-1 to TRBJ1-2, with a weak D call TRBD1 (5 bases). V was cut by 5 bases and J by 3 bases, with 13 bases left in between. The CDR3 sequence is 14 residues long. Germline V CDR1 and CDR2: MNHNS, SASEGT. Here the CDR3 DNA reads TGTGCCAGCAGTCGTGTAGGGACGGACTATGGCTACACCTTC. As protein: CASSRVGTDYGYTF.

The V and J genes are TRBV20-1 and TRBJ2-3; tentatively, D is TRBD1 or TRBD2 (6 bases each). The CDR3 runs to 19 residues. CDR1 is DFQATT, CDR2 SNEGSKA, per germline (reference sequence). Trimming took 0 bases from V and 2 from J, leaving 24 bases between them. The CDR3: CSARDLPRGRPEYTDTQYF. CDR3 nucleotide sequence: TGCAGTGCTAGAGACCTCCCCCGGGGGCGCCCCGAGTACACAGATACGCAGTATTTT.

This clonotype was seen a few times. The chain employs TRBV12-3 or TRBV12-4 and TRBJ2-3; D possibly corresponds to TRBD2 (6 bases). V dropped 7 bases and J dropped 11 bases, with 16 bases sitting between them. The CDR3 covers 12 residues. This chain's CDR3 is CASKWHGSGQYF. The CDR3 DNA sequence: TGTGCCAGCAAGTGGCACGGGAGTGGGCAGTATTTT.

This clonotype was counted a few times. The V and J genes are TRBV7-2 and TRBJ2-1, with 12 positions matching TRBD2. After removal of 3 bases from V and 2 bases from J, the junction contained 2 bases not matched to a gene. Germline loops: CDR1 SGHTA, CDR2 FQGNSA. This CDR3 region has 16 residues. The CDR3 sequence is CASSFASGRAYNEQFF. The DNA of the CDR3 is TGTGCCAGCAGCTTCGCTAGCGGGAGGGCCTACAATGAGCAGTTCTTC.

This clonotype appeared a single time. DNA of the CDR3: TGCAGTGCTAGAGTCGGGCAGAGGGCATACGAGCAGTACTTC. Its translation: CSARVGQRAYEQYF. The chain combines TRBV20-1 with TRBJ2-7, with a weak D call TRBD2 (5 bases). The CDR3 length is 14 residues. Germline V lookup: CDR1 DFQATT, CDR2 SNEGSKA (reference sequence). The V and J ends lost 1 base and 4 bases respectively, with 14 bases between them.